These T cell receptor beta chains were read from a single sample in a study of identical twins. TCRdb reanalysed the 5' RACE reads using MiXCR and keeps one entry per CDR3 protein. The repertoire consists of approximately 630,000 distinct CDR3 sequences, with under 8.5% occurring once and the leading ten covering roughly 1.5%. These same records also appear under a second study, on yellow fever vaccine responses in identical twins.

The specimen sequenced was PBMCs. The receptor source for this set is a woman between 18 and 29 years old in good health. Each CDR3 is given with its conserved first and last residue. D genes are given only for firm matches. Clone size is not always given. Where it is, it says once, few, many or a class for expanded clones.

abundance: NA; v_gene: TRBV7-8; d_gene: NA; j_gene: TRBJ2-5; CDR3aa: CASSGGVGQGGETQYF; CDR3nt: TGTGCCAGCAGCGGAGGGGTGGGTCAGGGAGGCGAGACCCAGTACTTC
abundance: many; v_gene: TRBV6-1; d_gene: TRBD2; j_gene: TRBJ2-7; CDR3aa: CASSPTSGATYEQYF; CDR3nt: TGTGCCAGCAGTCCTACTAGCGGGGCTACCTACGAGCAGTACTTC
abundance: few; v_gene: TRBV6-5; d_gene: NA; j_gene: TRBJ1-1; CDR3aa: CASSYSILNTEAFF; CDR3nt: TGTGCCAGCAGTTACTCGATTCTGAACACTGAAGCTTTCTTT
abundance: few; v_gene: TRBV30; d_gene: NA; j_gene: TRBJ2-5; CDR3aa: CAWKPAGDQETQYF; CDR3nt: TGTGCCTGGAAACCAGCGGGCGATCAAGAGACCCAGTACTTC
abundance: NA; v_gene: TRBV5-6; d_gene: NA; j_gene: TRBJ1-5; CDR3aa: CASSLFLAVGTSGQPQHF; CDR3nt: TGTGCCAGCAGCTTGTTTTTGGCAGTAGGAACATCGGGTCAGCCCCAGCATTTT
abundance: many; v_gene: TRBV7-6; d_gene: NA; j_gene: TRBJ2-3; CDR3aa: CASSPRGWSTDTQYF; CDR3nt: TGTGCCAGCAGCCCCAGGGGATGGAGCACAGATACGCAGTATTTT
abundance: few; v_gene: TRBV20-1; d_gene: NA; j_gene: TRBJ2-1; CDR3aa: CSPSNNEQFF; CDR3nt: TGCAGCCCATCTAATAATGAGCAGTTCTTC
abundance: many; v_gene: TRBV5-1; d_gene: TRBD2; j_gene: TRBJ2-1; CDR3aa: CASSLASGSHEQFF; CDR3nt: TGCGCCAGCAGCTTGGCTAGCGGGAGCCATGAGCAGTTCTTC
abundance: NA; v_gene: TRBV7-3; d_gene: TRBD1; j_gene: TRBJ2-1; CDR3aa: CASSISGTGIYNEQFF; CDR3nt: TGTGCCAGCAGCATCTCCGGGACAGGGATTTACAATGAGCAGTTCTTC
abundance: many; v_gene: TRBV5-1; d_gene: NA; j_gene: TRBJ1-1; CDR3aa: CASSRDGYTEAFF; CDR3nt: TGCGCCAGCAGCCGGGACGGATACACTGAAGCTTTCTTT
abundance: few; v_gene: TRBV3-1; d_gene: NA; j_gene: TRBJ2-1; CDR3aa: CASSQDLVNNEQFF; CDR3nt: TGTGCCAGCAGCCAAGATCTCGTAAACAATGAGCAGTTCTTC
abundance: NA; v_gene: TRBV20-1; d_gene: NA; j_gene: TRBJ2-3; CDR3aa: CSAPPGPTGDTQYF; CDR3nt: TGCAGTGCACCGCCGGGACCCACCGGAGATACGCAGTATTTT
abundance: few; v_gene: TRBV20-1; d_gene: NA; j_gene: TRBJ1-2; CDR3aa: CSARDLARLSYGYTF; CDR3nt: TGCAGTGCTAGAGATCTCGCCCGATTGAGCTATGGCTACACCTTC
abundance: many; v_gene: TRBV20-1; d_gene: TRBD1; j_gene: TRBJ1-1; CDR3aa: CSARDTRGGTEAFF; CDR3nt: TGCAGTGCTAGAGATACCAGGGGGGGCACTGAAGCTTTCTTT
abundance: many; v_gene: TRBV3-1; d_gene: TRBD1; j_gene: TRBJ1-4; CDR3aa: CASSQARDRGFATNEKLFF; CDR3nt: TGTGCCAGCAGCCAAGCGAGGGACAGGGGTTTTGCAACTAATGAAAAACTGTTTTTT
abundance: many; v_gene: TRBV28; d_gene: NA; j_gene: TRBJ1-4; CDR3aa: CASSSHGGTNEKLFF; CDR3nt: TGTGCCAGCAGCTCCCACGGGGGAACTAATGAAAAACTGTTTTTT
abundance: NA; v_gene: TRBV7-3; d_gene: TRBD2; j_gene: TRBJ2-1; CDR3aa: CASRPGAGSNPVQLFF; CDR3nt: TGTGCCAGCAGACCGGGAGCGGGATCGAACCCTGTCCAACTTTTCTTC
abundance: NA; v_gene: TRBV6-5; d_gene: NA; j_gene: TRBJ1-6; CDR3aa: CASSYVVRGGRGNSPLHF; CDR3nt: TGTGCCAGCAGTTATGTCGTCAGGGGTGGTAGAGGTAATTCACCCCTCCACTTT
abundance: many; v_gene: TRBV7-9; d_gene: NA; j_gene: TRBJ1-1; CDR3aa: CASSATWMNTEAFF; CDR3nt: TGTGCCAGCAGCGCGACATGGATGAACACTGAAGCTTTCTTT
abundance: few; v_gene: TRBV6-1; d_gene: TRBD1; j_gene: TRBJ1-1; CDR3aa: CASRPGTGEVTFF; CDR3nt: TGTGCCAGCAGACCCGGGACAGGCGAAGTGACTTTCTTT
abundance: many; v_gene: TRBV7-7; d_gene: TRBD1; j_gene: TRBJ2-1; CDR3aa: CASSPSPGTGNEQFF; CDR3nt: TGTGCCAGCAGCCCCAGTCCCGGGACAGGGAACGAGCAGTTCTTC
abundance: few; v_gene: TRBV2; d_gene: NA; j_gene: TRBJ2-2; CDR3aa: CASSEESTANTGELFF; CDR3nt: TGTGCCAGCAGTGAAGAATCAACAGCAAACACCGGGGAGCTGTTTTTT
abundance: NA; v_gene: TRBV7-9; d_gene: NA; j_gene: TRBJ2-3; CDR3aa: CASTPQTSSTDTQYF; CDR3nt: TGTGCCAGCACCCCGCAGACTTCTAGCACAGATACGCAGTATTTT
abundance: NA; v_gene: TRBV20-1; d_gene: TRBD2; j_gene: TRBJ2-2; CDR3aa: CSARDLTSGGTDTGELFF; CDR3nt: TGCAGTGCTAGAGATCTGACTAGCGGGGGAACGGACACCGGGGAGCTGTTTTTT
abundance: NA; v_gene: TRBV6-2/TRBV6-3; d_gene: TRBD2; j_gene: TRBJ2-1; CDR3aa: CASSHLAGLRAVKSSYNEQFF; CDR3nt: TGTGCCAGCAGTCACCTAGCGGGACTTAGGGCGGTGAAGAGCTCCTACAATGAGCAGTTCTTC
abundance: NA; v_gene: TRBV18; d_gene: NA; j_gene: TRBJ2-2; CDR3aa: CASSPPGRLTGELFF; CDR3nt: TGTGCCAGCTCACCCCCGGGACGTCTCACCGGGGAGCTGTTTTTT
abundance: many; v_gene: TRBV5-1; d_gene: TRBD1; j_gene: TRBJ1-1; CDR3aa: CASSSATGALLNTEAFF; CDR3nt: TGCGCCAGCAGCTCCGCCACAGGGGCCCTTTTAAACACTGAAGCTTTCTTT
abundance: NA; v_gene: TRBV7-9; d_gene: NA; j_gene: TRBJ1-3; CDR3aa: CASSWTDNISGNTIYF; CDR3nt: TGTGCCAGCAGCTGGACAGACAATATCTCTGGAAACACCATATATTTT
abundance: NA; v_gene: TRBV4-1; d_gene: NA; j_gene: TRBJ2-5; CDR3aa: CASSLNYQETQYF; CDR3nt: TGCGCCAGCAGCCTAAATTACCAAGAGACCCAGTACTTC
abundance: NA; v_gene: TRBV3-1; d_gene: NA; j_gene: TRBJ2-1; CDR3aa: CASSQDTLALNEQFF; CDR3nt: TGTGCCAGCAGCCAAGATACCCTAGCTCTTAATGAGCAGTTCTTC
abundance: many; v_gene: TRBV6-2/TRBV6-3; d_gene: TRBD2; j_gene: TRBJ2-3; CDR3aa: CASSYVSSGSGIDTQYF; CDR3nt: TGTGCCAGCAGTTACGTCTCTAGCGGGAGCGGGATAGATACGCAGTATTTT
abundance: few; v_gene: TRBV5-5; d_gene: NA; j_gene: TRBJ1-5; CDR3aa: CASSSNMAGQPQHF; CDR3nt: TGTGCCAGCAGCTCAAATATGGCTGGGCAGCCCCAGCATTTT
abundance: NA; v_gene: TRBV5-1; d_gene: NA; j_gene: TRBJ2-3; CDR3aa: CASSPLSSADTQYF; CDR3nt: TGCGCCAGCAGCCCGCTCTCTAGTGCAGATACGCAGTATTTT